A selection of T cell receptor beta chains follows, all from one sample in a study of T-cell reconstitution after alpha-beta-depleted transplantation in children. In TCRdb, the PCR reads were re-called with MiXCR into one record per CDR3 protein. Found here are some 310,000 distinct CDR3 sequences, approximately 23% of them singletons; the top ten hold around 9.9%. The sequenced sample was PBMCs, mostly from graft donor cells, obtained 180 days after TCRalphabeta/CD19-depleted stem cell transplant. The source is a male patient younger than 18 who had a stem cell transplant for acute lymphoblastic leukemia, so the T cells may come from the graft donor. Each CDR3 is given with its conserved first and last residue. A D gene is named only where the DNA matches it firmly. The size entry is marked missing in some rows and otherwise reads once, few, many or a size class.

CDR3aa	CDR3nt	v_gene	j_gene	abundance	d_gene
CASSYSAYGYTF	TGTGCCAGCAGTTACTCCGCCTATGGCTACACCTTC	TRBV6-6	TRBJ1-2	few	.
CASSLNGGIYNEQFF	TGTGCCAGCAGCTTAAATGGGGGCATATACAATGAGCAGTTCTTC	TRBV7-2	TRBJ2-1	.	.
CASSPLAGTGSYNEQFF	TGTGCCAGCAGCCCCTTAGCTGGGACGGGCTCCTACAATGAGCAGTTCTTC	TRBV11-1	TRBJ2-1	few	.
CAIMPGGAGETQYF	TGTGCCATCATGCCCGGGGGAGCGGGAGAGACCCAGTACTTC	TRBV27	TRBJ2-5	many	.
CASSFSPHSNQPQHF	TGTGCCAGCAGCTTTTCCCCCCATAGCAATCAGCCCCAGCATTTT	TRBV28	TRBJ1-5	.	.
CASSLSRSNTGELFF	TGTGCCAGCAGCCTATCCCGTTCCAACACCGGGGAGCTGTTTTTT	TRBV7-3	TRBJ2-2	.	.
CASSLYPQGGSAGYTF	TGTGCCAGCAGCCTGTATCCTCAGGGGGGTTCGGCTGGCTACACCTTC	TRBV6-1	TRBJ1-2	.	TRBD1
CASSPRWTALTMNTEAFF	TGCGCCAGCAGCCCCCGATGGACAGCTTTAACCATGAACACTGAAGCTTTCTTT	TRBV5-1	TRBJ1-1	few	.
CSVDLGLINEQFF	TGCAGCGTTGATTTGGGACTGATTAATGAGCAGTTCTTC	TRBV29-1	TRBJ2-1	few	.
CATSREWASGRTDTQYF	TGTGCCACCAGCAGAGAATGGGCTAGCGGGCGCACAGATACGCAGTATTTT	TRBV15	TRBJ2-3	many	TRBD2
CASSGRGREGYGYTF	TGCGCCAGCAGCGGCAGGGGGCGCGAGGGCTATGGCTACACCTTC	TRBV5-1	TRBJ1-2	few	TRBD1
CSARDVGLWQPQHF	TGCAGTGCTAGAGATGTGGGGCTTTGGCAGCCCCAGCATTTT	TRBV20-1	TRBJ1-5	.	.
CASSYFPSGRARGDTQYF	TGTGCCAGCAGTTACTTCCCTAGCGGGAGGGCCCGGGGCGATACGCAGTATTTT	TRBV6-5	TRBJ2-3	few	TRBD2
CAWSGLAAYTGELFF	TGTGCCTGGAGTGGCCTAGCGGCATACACCGGGGAGCTGTTTTTT	TRBV30	TRBJ2-2	.	TRBD2
CASSLYARTANTGELFF	TGTGCCAGCAGCTTGTATGCCAGGACCGCGAACACCGGGGAGCTGTTTTTT	TRBV5-6	TRBJ2-2	few	.
CASSGGAGYEQFF	TGCGCCAGCAGTGGGGGGGCTGGATATGAGCAGTTCTTC	TRBV10-1	TRBJ2-1	.	.